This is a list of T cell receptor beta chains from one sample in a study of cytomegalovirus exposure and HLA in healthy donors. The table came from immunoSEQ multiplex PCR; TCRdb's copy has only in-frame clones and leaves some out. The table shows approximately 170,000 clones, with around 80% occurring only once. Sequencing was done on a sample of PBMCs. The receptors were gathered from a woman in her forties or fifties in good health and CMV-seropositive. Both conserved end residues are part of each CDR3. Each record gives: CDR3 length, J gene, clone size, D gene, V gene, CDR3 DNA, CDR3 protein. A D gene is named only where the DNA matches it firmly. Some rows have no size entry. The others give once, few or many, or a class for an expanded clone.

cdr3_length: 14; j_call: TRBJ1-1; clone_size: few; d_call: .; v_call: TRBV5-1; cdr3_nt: TGCGCCAGCAGCGTTTACGGGGAGGACACTGAAGCTTTCTTT; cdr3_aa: CASSVYGEDTEAFF
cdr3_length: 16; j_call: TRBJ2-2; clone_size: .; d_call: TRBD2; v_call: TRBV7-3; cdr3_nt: TGTGCCAGCAGCCGCGGCGGGGGGGGAATAACCGGGGAGCTGTTTTTT; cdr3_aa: CASSRGGGGITGELFF
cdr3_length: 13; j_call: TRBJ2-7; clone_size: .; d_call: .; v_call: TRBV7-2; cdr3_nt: TGTGCCAGCCAGCGCAGCAGCGCCTACGAGCAGTACTTC; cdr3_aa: CASQRSSAYEQYF
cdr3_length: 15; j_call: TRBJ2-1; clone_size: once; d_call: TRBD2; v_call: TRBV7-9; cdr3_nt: TGTGCCAGCCTACCTGGGGTAGCGGGAGTTGATGAGCAGTTCTTC; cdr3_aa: CASLPGVAGVDEQFF
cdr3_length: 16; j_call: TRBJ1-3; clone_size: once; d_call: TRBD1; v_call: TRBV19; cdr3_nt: TGTGCCAGTAGTATCGGGACAGACCACTCTGGAAACACCATATATTTT; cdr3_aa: CASSIGTDHSGNTIYF
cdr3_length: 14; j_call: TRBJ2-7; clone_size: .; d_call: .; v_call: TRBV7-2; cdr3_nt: TGTGCCAGCAACGGGGGATCAAGCTCCTACGAGCAGTACTTC; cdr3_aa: CASNGGSSSYEQYF
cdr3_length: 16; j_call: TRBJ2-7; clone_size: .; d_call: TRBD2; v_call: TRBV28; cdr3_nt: TGTGCCAGCAGTTTAGCCGGGAGGCCCGATGGGTACGAGCAGTACTTC; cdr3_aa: CASSLAGRPDGYEQYF
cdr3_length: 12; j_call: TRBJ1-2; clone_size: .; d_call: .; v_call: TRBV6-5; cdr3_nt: TGTGCCAGCAGTCCAACACAGGGTCGGCAGGCCTTC; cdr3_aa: CASSPTQGRQAF
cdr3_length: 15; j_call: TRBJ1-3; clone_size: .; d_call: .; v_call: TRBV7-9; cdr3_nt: TGTGCCAGCAGCCCAACAGGATTCTCTGGAAACACCATATATTTT; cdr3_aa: CASSPTGFSGNTIYF
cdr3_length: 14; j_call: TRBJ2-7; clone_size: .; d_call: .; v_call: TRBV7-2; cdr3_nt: TGTGCCAGCAGCGTAATGGCTTCCACCTACGAGCAGTACTTC; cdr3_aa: CASSVMASTYEQYF
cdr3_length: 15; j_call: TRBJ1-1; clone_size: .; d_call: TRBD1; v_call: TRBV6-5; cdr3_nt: TGTGCCAGCAGTTCGCCAGGGGGCGAAGGGACTGAAGCTTTCTTT; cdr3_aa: CASSSPGGEGTEAFF
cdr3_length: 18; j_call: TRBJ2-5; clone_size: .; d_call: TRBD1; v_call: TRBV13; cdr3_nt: TGTGCCAGCAGCCCTGGGACAGGGCTCCGCGAACAAAGGGAGACCCAGTACTTC; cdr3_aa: CASSPGTGLREQRETQYF
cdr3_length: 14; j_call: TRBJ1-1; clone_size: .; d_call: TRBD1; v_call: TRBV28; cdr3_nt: TGTGCCAGCGTTCTCCAGGGGGCGAGGACTGAAGCTTTCTTT; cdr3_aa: CASVLQGARTEAFF
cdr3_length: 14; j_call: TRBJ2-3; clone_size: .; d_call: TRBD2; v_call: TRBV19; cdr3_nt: TGTGCCAGTAGCGGGCGGGAGAGGAGCTATACGCAGTATTTT; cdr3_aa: CASSGRERSYTQYF
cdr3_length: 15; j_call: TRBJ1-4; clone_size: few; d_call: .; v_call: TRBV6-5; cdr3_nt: TGTGCCAGCAGTTACTCGAGGCCCCCCAGAGGCGAACTGTTTTTT; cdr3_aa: CASSYSRPPRGELFF
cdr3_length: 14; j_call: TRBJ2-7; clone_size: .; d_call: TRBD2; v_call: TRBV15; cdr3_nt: TGTGCCACCAGCAGAGGAGCGGGAGGAGACGAGCAGTACTTC; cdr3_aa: CATSRGAGGDEQYF